This T cell receptor (beta chain) is drawn from a study of T cell repertoires in cytomegalovirus infection. The germline CDR1 and CDR2 sequences are MNHEY and SVGEGT. The CDR3 length is 12 residues, termini included. MiXCR, applied by TCRdb to the reads, yields one record per CDR3 protein. This table holds 750,000 to 900,000 distinct CDR3 sequences, about 29% found once. Study-level findings and limits: HLA-C-restricted CMV-specific TCR beta clonotypes were dominant in the ex vivo response.

This clonotype was observed many times. The antigen is not known. Since no conserved phenylalanine or tryptophan closes the CDR3, a read error is the likely cause. No DNA is shown, since the ends of the CDR3 on it are uncertain; the CDR3 is the one TCRdb lists. This chain connects TRBV6-2 or TRBV6-3 to TRBJ1-2. Sequences were derived from cultured CD8+ T cells from PBMCs, sampled from culture after CMV antigen stimulation. The sequence came from a human donor in good health (CMV status not recorded). Some clones in this sample may be carry-over from other donors' samples. CDR3 protein: CASSHPRTAGTI.